This T cell receptor (beta chain) was documented in a study of lymphopenia after photon versus proton radiotherapy. Study results and limitations: Post-nadir diversity loss with photons came from oligoclonal expansion, particularly CD8+ Temra cells. In patients who died, overall survival fell as post-nadir TCR diversity dropped more.

The CDR3 is 15 residues long. In germline, CDR1 is MNHEY, CDR2 SMNVEV (reference sequence). V dropped 6 bases and J dropped 0; count of bases not matched to a gene: 2. Only in-frame clones appear in the TCRdb table, and some are missing; sequencing was by immunoSEQ multiplex PCR. The sample lists some 30,000 clones, roughly 90% occurring once. Worth noting for this clone: Antigen unknown.

The clonotype comes from a woman in her fifties or sixties with cholangiocarcinoma. Some clones in this sample may be carry-over from other donors' samples. The V and J genes are TRBV27 and TRBJ1-2, with TRBD1 matching over 12 bases. Specimen: peripheral blood, collected from a patient treated with proton-based radiotherapy. The CDR3 nucleotides read TGTGCCAGCAGGGGACAGGGGGCCGCTAACTATGGCTACACCTTC. It yields the protein CASRGQGAANYGYTF.